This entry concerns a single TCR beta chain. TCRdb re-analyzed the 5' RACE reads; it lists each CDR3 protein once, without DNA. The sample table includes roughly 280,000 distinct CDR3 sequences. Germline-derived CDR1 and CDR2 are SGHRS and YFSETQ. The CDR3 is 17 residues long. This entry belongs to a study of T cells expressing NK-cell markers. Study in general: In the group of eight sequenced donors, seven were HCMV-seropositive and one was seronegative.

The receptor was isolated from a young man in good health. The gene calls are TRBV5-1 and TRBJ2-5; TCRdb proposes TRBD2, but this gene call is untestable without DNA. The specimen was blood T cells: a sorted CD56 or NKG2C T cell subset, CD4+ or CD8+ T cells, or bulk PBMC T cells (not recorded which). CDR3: CASSSGLAGERGETQYF. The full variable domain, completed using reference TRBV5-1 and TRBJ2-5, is KAGVTQTPRYLIKTRGQQVTLSCSPISGHRSVSWYQQTPGQGLQFLFEYFSETQRNKGNFPGRFSGRQFSNSRSEMNVSTLELGDSALYLCASSSGLAGERGETQYFGPGTRLLVL.